These 16 T cell receptor beta chains originate from one sample sequenced in a study of T cell changes during pregnancy in multiple sclerosis. Assay: immunoSEQ multiplex PCR; the TCRdb copy retains only in-frame clones and omits some. This sample yields about 98,000 clones, of which roughly nine tenths are seen a single time; roughly 2.1% belongs to the top ten. Sequencing used peripheral blood, obtained after pregnancy. The origin of the receptors is a female donor in good health, enrolled as a control in a pregnancy study.

The chain uses TRBV5-4 and TRBJ2-7; 10 bases fit TRBD1. Trimming removed 4 bases from V and 0 bases from J; junction bases left unmatched: 7. The CDR3 has 16 residues. Germline V CDR1 and CDR2: SGHNT, YYREEE (reference sequence). The CDR3 region is CASSPRGTGDSYEQYF. For the CDR3, the DNA is TGTGCCAGCAGCCCCCGAGGGACAGGGGACTCCTACGAGCAGTACTTC.

The chain recombines TRBV25-1 with TRBJ2-3, with D perhaps TRBD2 (6 bases). Per germline, CDR1 MGHDK and CDR2 SYGVNS. This CDR3 spans 15 amino acids. The germline V and J ends were trimmed by 6 bases and 0 bases, with 13 bases remaining between them. Written as DNA, the CDR3 is TGTGCCAGCAGCCCCGGAGGGACTAGCACAGATACGCAGTATTTT. Encoded protein: CASSPGGTSTDTQYF.

The genes are TRBV6-5 and TRBJ2-3; 9 positions match TRBD1. This CDR3 comprises 14 residues. V trimming: 2 bases; J trimming: 6 bases; junction bases outside the gene matches: 3. Germline V lookup: CDR1 MNHEY, CDR2 SVGAGI. CDR3 sequence reads: CASSYAGTGDTQYF. The CDR3 coding sequence is TGTGCCAGCAGTTACGCAGGGACAGGGGATACGCAGTATTTT.

This chain links TRBV4-2 with TRBJ2-1, with D hard to call. CDR3 length: 13 residues. The germline V gene encodes CDR1 LGHNA and CDR2 YNFKEQ. V was shortened by 2 bases and J by 9 bases, with 11 bases between the two germline ends. CDR3 residues: CASSQLVPGEQFF. DNA of the CDR3: TGTGCCAGCAGCCAACTCGTCCCGGGTGAGCAGTTCTTC.

The V call is TRBV6-5, the J call TRBJ2-7; D perhaps matches TRBD2 (6 bases). Between the trimmed V and J ends, which lost 0 bases and 0 bases, there was a span of 9 bases. The CDR3 covers 15 residues. The germline V gene encodes CDR1 MNHEY and CDR2 SVGAGI. CDR3 in amino acids: CASSYSSSGSYEQYF. DNA of the CDR3: TGTGCCAGCAGTTACTCGAGTAGCGGCTCCTACGAGCAGTACTTC.

The chain joins TRBV7-9 to TRBJ2-2; D uncertain. The germline gives CDR1 SEHNR, CDR2 FQNEAQ (reference sequence). This CDR3 spans 14 amino acids. The V end lost 4 bases, the J end lost 7 bases, and 13 bases lay between the germline ends. Here the CDR3 DNA reads TGTGCCAGCAGCTCAGTAACCATGGTCGGGGAGCTGTTTTTT. Its protein product is CASSSVTMVGELFF.

V gene TRBV10-3 combines with J gene TRBJ2-7; D is unresolved. This CDR3 region has 12 residues. CDR1 is ENHRY and CDR2 is SYGVKD in the germline V gene. Trimming left V 3 bases short and J 2 bases short, with 5 bases between. Here the CDR3 reads CAISDRTYEQYF. DNA of the CDR3: TGTGCCATCAGTGACAGAACCTACGAGCAGTACTTC.

This chain joins TRBV14 and TRBJ2-5; 8 nucleotides line up with TRBD2. V gave up 4 bases and J gave up 2 bases; unmatched junction bases: 12. Per the germline V gene, CDR1 is SGHDN and CDR2 is FVKESK. The CDR3 totals 17 residues. CDR3 coding DNA: TGTGCCAGCAGCCTAGGCCCAAGCGGGGGCCCTCAAGAGACCCAGTACTTC. This encodes CASSLGPSGGPQETQYF. The whole variable domain, filled in from reference TRBV14 and TRBJ2-5, reads EAGVTQFPSHSVIEKGQTVTLRCDPISGHDNLYWYRRVMGKEIKFLLHFVKESKQDESGMPNNRFLAERTGGTYSTLKVQPAELEDSGVYFCASSLGPSGGPQETQYFGPGTRLLVL.

The gene calls are TRBV7-3 and TRBJ2-3, with D maybe TRBD2 (5 bases). V gave up 2 bases and J gave up 1 base, with 7 bases separating them. CDR3 size: 14 residues. Looked up from germline, CDR1 is SGHTA and CDR2 is FQGTGA. CDR3 sequence reads: CASSLGGRTDTQYF. The CDR3 bases are TGTGCCAGCAGCTTAGGAGGCCGCACAGATACGCAGTATTTT.

The chain is built from TRBV5-8 and TRBJ2-5; no definite D call. CDR3 length: 13 residues. Per germline, CDR1 SGHTS and CDR2 YDEGEE. V lost 1 base to trimming and J lost 5 bases, with 9 bases between them. The CDR3 DNA reads TGTGCCAGCAGCTTGCCCTTCGGGGAGACCCAGTACTTC. As protein: CASSLPFGETQYF.

The V and J genes are TRBV6-6 and TRBJ1-2, with 7 nucleotides matching TRBD1. The germline V gene has CDR1 MNHNY and CDR2 SVGAGI (reference sequence). J was trimmed by 6 bases and V by 8 bases; bases with no gene match: 9. This CDR3 is built from 13 residues. CDR3 sequence reads: CASVMYQGDGYTF. CDR3 DNA: TGTGCCAGCGTAATGTATCAGGGGGATGGCTACACCTTC.

The genes are TRBV7-3 and TRBJ1-1; D remains ambiguous. V was cut by 3 bases and J by 2 bases, with 7 bases left in between. This CDR3 spans 13 amino acids. Germline CDR1 SGHTA, CDR2 FQGTGA. The CDR3 region is CASSFSGNTEAFF. The CDR3 bases are TGTGCCAGCAGCTTCAGTGGCAACACTGAAGCTTTCTTT.

The chain carries TRBV18 and TRBJ1-1, with a tentative D call TRBD1 (6 bases). In germline, CDR1 is KGHSH, CDR2 LQKENI. This CDR3 region has 15 residues. The ends were cut back, 3 bases at V and 5 bases at J, with 16 bases in the middle. The CDR3 loop is CASSPGTRGRTEAFF. The DNA for the CDR3 is TGTGCCAGCTCACCTGGAACCAGGGGACGGACTGAAGCTTTCTTT.

The J gene is TRBJ1-2, the V gene TRBV10-3, with unresolved D. CDR1 and CDR2 from the germline V gene are ENHRY and SYGVKD. The CDR3 has 18 residues. Deletions cut 6 bases from V and 4 bases from J, with 27 bases between. The CDR3 coding sequence is TGTGCCATCAGGACCCTGGTTCGGGAAGGTCGGGTAGCCTATGGCTACACCTTC. It encodes CAIRTLVREGRVAYGYTF.

The chain carries TRBV6-5 and TRBJ1-2; possible D gene TRBD1, 6 bases. Germline V lookup: CDR1 MNHEY, CDR2 SVGAGI. The CDR3 length is 14 residues. The V gene lost 3 bases and the J gene lost 7 bases, with 15 bases spanning the gap. The CDR3: CASSYLAGARGYTF. The CDR3 DNA reads TGTGCCAGCAGTTATTTGGCAGGGGCGCGTGGCTACACCTTC.

This chain links TRBV15 with TRBJ2-7, with TRBD1 matching 9 bases. After removal of 1 base from V and 5 bases from J, the junction contained 6 bases not matched to a gene. The CDR3 runs to 15 residues. The germline CDR1 and CDR2 sequences are LNHNV and YYDKDF (reference sequence). The CDR3 nucleotides are TGTGCCACCAGCAGAGCTCCGGGACAGGGACACGAGCAGTACTTC. It encodes CATSRAPGQGHEQYF.